Shown below are 6 T cell receptor beta chains from a single sample sequenced in a study of human T cells and chemical hapten exposure. Time point denoted: healthy volunteer bleed at 2 weeks. The study extracted total RNA from unfractionated whole blood. TCRdb re-analysed the RACE reads in MiXCR, keeping a single row per CDR3 protein. The table lists approximately 90,000 distinct CDR3 sequences, roughly 8.5% of them singletons. Source material: whole blood. All receptors derive from a female donor in good health. Some clones in this sample may be carry-over from other donors' samples.

In its sample, this clonotype was seen many times. This chain connects TRBV20-1 to TRBJ1-1, with unresolved D. Germline CDR1 is DFQATT and CDR2 is SNEGSKA (reference sequence). The CDR3 is 18 residues long. V was trimmed by 2 bases and J by 2 bases, leaving 24 bases between them. The CDR3 protein is CSARLRLPRLGTNTEAFF. The CDR3 DNA sequence: TGCAGTGCTAGACTTCGATTACCCAGGCTGGGAACAAACACTGAAGCTTTCTTT.

This clonotype came up many times. V is TRBV10-3 and J is TRBJ2-1; TRBD1 matches at 7 bases. The V segment lost 7 bases and the J segment 5 bases; nucleotides outside the gene matches: 8. CDR1 and CDR2 from the germline V gene are ENHRY and SYGVKD. The CDR3 contains 14 residues. The CDR3 region is CAIKRDSGDNEQFF. The CDR3 DNA is TGTGCCATCAAACGGGACAGCGGTGACAATGAGCAGTTCTTC.

A few counts support this clonotype. CDR3 sequence (DNA): TGCGCCAGCAGCAGACAGGGAGCAGAGACCCAGTACTTC. Protein sequence: CASSRQGAETQYF. This chain joins TRBV4-1 and TRBJ2-5; TRBD1 agrees at 7 bases. This CDR3 has 13 residues. CDR1 and CDR2 from the germline V gene are MGHRA and YSYEKL. V lost 5 bases to trimming and J lost 4 bases; unmatched junction nucleotides: 4.

Regarding this clonotype: A junction end diverges from the germline sequence, so it may reflect a read error. V is TRBV7-7 and J is TRBJ1-3; no firm D call. CDR1 and CDR2 (germline): SSHAT, FNYEAQ (reference sequence). The CDR3 loop spans 14 amino acids. CDR3 nucleotide sequence: TGTGCTAGCAGCCCCACAGCTACTGGAAACACCATATATTTT. Amino acids: CASSPTATGNTIYF. Drawing the rest from reference TRBV7-7 and TRBJ1-3, the complete variable domain is GAGVSQSPRYKVTKRGQDVTLRCDPISSHATLYWYQQALGQGPEFLTYFNYEAQPDKSGLPSDRFSAERPEGSISTLTIQRTEQRDSAMYRCASSPTATGNTIYFGEGSWLTVV.

The sample holds many counts of this clonotype. J is TRBJ2-1 and V is TRBV28, with no clear D. CDR3 length equals 16 residues. V was trimmed by 5 bases and J by 0 bases, leaving 14 bases between them. Germline V gene data show CDR1 as MDHEN and CDR2 as SYDVKM. The CDR3 DNA reads as TGTGCCAGCAGTCCATACAGCGTGAGCTCCTACAATGAGCAGTTCTTC. Its protein product is CASSPYSVSSYNEQFF. The entire variable domain, with the rest obtained from reference TRBV28 and TRBJ2-1, is as follows: DVKVTQSSRYLVKRTGEKVFLECVQDMDHENMFWYRQDPGLGLRLIYFSYDVKMKEKGDIPEGYSVSREKKERFSLILESASTNQTSMYLCASSPYSVSSYNEQFFGPGTRLTVL.

This clonotype has at least ten counts. This chain connects TRBV6-2 or TRBV6-3 to TRBJ1-1; TRBD1 matches at 8 bases. CDR1 is MNHEY and CDR2 is SVGEGT in the germline V gene. The CDR3 sequence is 15 residues long. V was pared by 6 bases and J by 4 bases, with 10 bases of the junction left unmatched. The chain's CDR3 is CASSYSGGRGTEAFF. The CDR3 bases are TGTGCCAGCAGCTATTCAGGGGGCAGAGGCACTGAAGCTTTCTTT.